These T cell receptor beta chains were read from a single sample in a study of OX40 agonist ivuxolimab in advanced cancers. The table came from immunoSEQ multiplex PCR; TCRdb's copy has only in-frame clones and leaves some out. The sample includes about 69,000 clones, about 89% of them seen just once. The sequences come from CD4+ or CD8+ T cells sorted from blood, collected in a trial of the OX40 agonist ivuxolimab. The receptors shown here come from an adult with an advanced solid tumor such as melanoma, head and neck, liver or kidney cancer. Each CDR3 is given with its conserved first and last residue. The D gene is left open where the match is weak. Clone size, where shown, is once, few, many, or a class for clones that have expanded.

d_gene	v_gene	abundance	j_gene	CDR3nt	CDR3aa
TRBD1	TRBV28	NA	TRBJ1-1	TGTGCCAGCACTTATAGCAGGGGACAGAAAGCTTTCTTT	CASTYSRGQKAFF
NA	TRBV5-1	once	TRBJ1-1	TGCGCCAGCGCCATCGGGGGGAACACTGAAGCTTTCTTT	CASAIGGNTEAFF
NA	TRBV6-6	NA	TRBJ1-2	TGTGCCAGCAGTTACTCGAAGGTTAACTATGGCTACACCTTC	CASSYSKVNYGYTF
NA	TRBV9	few	TRBJ1-1	TGTGCCAGCAGCGTAGACAGGATGAACACTGAAGCTTTCTTT	CASSVDRMNTEAFF
NA	TRBV6-1	NA	TRBJ2-7	TGTGCCAGCAGTGAATGGGGTATCTACGAGCAGTACTTC	CASSEWGIYEQYF
TRBD2	TRBV4-1	NA	TRBJ2-1	TGCGCCAGCAGCCAGGGGACTAGTGTGCTCTACAATGAGCAGTTCTTC	CASSQGTSVLYNEQFF
NA	TRBV29-1	once	TRBJ1-1	TGCAGCGTTGAAGACCCCCGAACTGGGAACACTGAAGCTTTCTTT	CSVEDPRTGNTEAFF
NA	TRBV11-2	NA	TRBJ1-2	TGTGCCAGCAGCTTATTAGCCGGGGCCTCAGTCCTGAACACCTTC	CASSLLAGASVLNTF
TRBD1	TRBV10-2	NA	TRBJ2-7	TGCGCCACCATAACCGCCGGGACAGACACCTACGAGCAGTACTTC	CATITAGTDTYEQYF
NA	TRBV7-9	NA	TRBJ1-1	TGTGCCAGCAGCCTACAAGGGGGACAAGAAGAAGCTTTCTTT	CASSLQGGQEEAFF
TRBD1	TRBV6-5	once	TRBJ1-2	TGTGCCAGCAGTTATCGACGAACAGGGGGCGGCTATGGCTACACCTTC	CASSYRRTGGGYGYTF
NA	TRBV4-2	NA	TRBJ1-5	TGTGCCAGCAGCCAAGACCCACAGGGAAATCAGCCCCAGCATTTT	CASSQDPQGNQPQHF
NA	TRBV5-4	NA	TRBJ1-5	TGTGCCAGCAGCCTTGGAAGCAATCAGCCCCAGCATTTT	CASSLGSNQPQHF
TRBD1	TRBV7-2	NA	TRBJ2-7	TGTGCCAGCAGTCAATCGGGACAGCAAGCCTACGAGCAGTACTTC	CASSQSGQQAYEQYF
NA	TRBV5-1	NA	TRBJ2-7	TGCGCCAGCAGCCGGAAAGAAGGCTCCTACGAGCAGTACTTC	CASSRKEGSYEQYF
NA	TRBV2	NA	TRBJ1-6	TGTGCCAGCAGTGAGCAGGGCTCCTATAATTCACCCCTCCACTTT	CASSEQGSYNSPLHF
NA	TRBV28	NA	TRBJ2-7	TGTGCCAGCAGGGCCGGACAGTCCCATTCCTACGAGCAGTACTTC	CASRAGQSHSYEQYF
TRBD1	TRBV7-9	once	TRBJ2-2	TGTGCCAGCAGCCCGGGGACAGGGTACACCGGGGAGCTGTTTTTT	CASSPGTGYTGELFF
NA	TRBV7-2	NA	TRBJ1-5	TGTGCCAGCAGCTTAGCGCAGGGGCTTTATAGCAATCAGCCCCAGCATTTT	CASSLAQGLYSNQPQHF